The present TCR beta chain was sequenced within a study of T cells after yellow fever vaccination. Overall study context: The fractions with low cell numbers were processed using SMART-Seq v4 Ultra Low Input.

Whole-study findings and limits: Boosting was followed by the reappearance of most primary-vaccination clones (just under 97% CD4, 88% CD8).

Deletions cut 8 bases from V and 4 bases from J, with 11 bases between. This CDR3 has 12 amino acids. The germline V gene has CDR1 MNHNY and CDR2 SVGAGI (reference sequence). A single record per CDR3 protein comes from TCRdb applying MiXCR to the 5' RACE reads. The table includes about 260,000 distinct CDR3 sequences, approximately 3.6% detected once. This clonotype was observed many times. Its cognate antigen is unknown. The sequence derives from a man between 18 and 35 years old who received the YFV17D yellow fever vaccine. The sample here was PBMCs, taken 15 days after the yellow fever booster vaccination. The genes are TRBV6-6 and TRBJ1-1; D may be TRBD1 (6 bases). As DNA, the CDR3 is TGTGCCAGCCGAGGGGGTAGCACTGAAGCTTTCTTT. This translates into CASRGGSTEAFF.